This T cell receptor (beta chain) comes out of a study of neurological immune-mediated disorders. Study-wide results and caveats: The multiple sclerosis repertoire cluster had no clinical or MRI feature associated with it. None of the CDR3 amino acid sequences in expanded clones turned up in more than one subject, which points to private repertoires in all groups. Phylogenetic grouping placed 18 of 34 multiple sclerosis patients' repertoires in one related-CDR3 cluster, a possible signature.

This clonotype was counted ten times or more. Its matching antigen is unknown. From 15-18 subjects, over 170 million TCR-beta sequences were obtained in each sequencing run. MiXCR was run by TCRdb on the 5' RACE reads, yielding one entry per CDR3 protein. The sample lists 40,000 to 60,000 distinct CDR3 sequences, over 3% occurring once. From germline, CDR1 is DFQATT and CDR2 SNEGSKA (reference sequence). V lost 3 bases and J lost 5; bases outside the gene matches: 5. This CDR3 is built from 14 residues. What was sequenced was PBMCs. J is TRBJ2-3 and V is TRBV20-1; the match to TRBD2 covers 10 bases. This receptor was taken from a man aged 40-49 years with multiple sclerosis. Written as DNA, the CDR3 is TGCAGTGCTAGTTTGAGCGGGGGGGGAGATACGCAGTATTTT. Its protein product is CSASLSGGGDTQYF.